Following are 6 T cell receptor beta chains from one sample sequenced in a study of blood T cell repertoires in COVID-19. The repertoire was sequenced with immunoSEQ multiplex PCR; TCRdb's copy has only in-frame clones and lacks some. The sample has about 220,000 clones; approximately 84% are singletons. Specimen: peripheral blood. The receptors derive from a woman aged 25-40 years who had recovered from COVID-19.

The chain links TRBV4-1 to TRBJ1-5; TRBD1 agrees at 8 bases. V shed 0 bases, J shed 4 bases, and the junction held 5 bases outside the gene matches. Germline V lookup: CDR1 MGHRA, CDR2 YSYEKL. There are 16 residues in the CDR3. In nucleotides, the CDR3 is TGCGCCAGCAGCCAAGAAGGGACAGGACGGAATCAGCCCCAGCATTTT. Its protein product is CASSQEGTGRNQPQHF.

The V gene is TRBV7-9, the J gene TRBJ2-7, with 11 nucleotides matching TRBD1. This CDR3 contains 15 residues. Germline CDR1 is SEHNR and CDR2 is FQNEAQ (reference sequence). V trimming: 4 bases; J trimming: 2 bases; junction bases outside the gene matches: 4. The CDR3 is CASSSRGQGAYEQYF. In DNA form, the CDR3 reads TGTGCCAGCAGCTCTAGGGGACAGGGGGCCTACGAGCAGTACTTC.

This clone appeared a few times. The chain recombines TRBV2 with TRBJ2-7, with TRBD1 as a possible D gene (5 bases). Trimming took 7 bases from V and 1 from J, leaving 11 bases between them. The CDR3 runs 13 residues. Germline-derived CDR1 and CDR2 are SNHLY and FYNNEI. CDR3 sequence (DNA): TGTGCCAGCAATCTCGACAGATCCTACGAGCAGTACTTC. Residues: CASNLDRSYEQYF.

The chain employs TRBV30 and TRBJ2-7; 10 bases align to TRBD2. CDR1 and CDR2 from the germline V gene are GTSNPN and SVGIG (reference sequence). The CDR3 is 15 residues long. Germline trimming cut 3 bases from V and 2 bases from J; bases unmatched to any gene: 7. The CDR3: CAWRVGLAATYEQYF. In DNA form, the CDR3 reads TGTGCCTGGAGGGTTGGACTAGCGGCTACCTACGAGCAGTACTTC.

The J gene is TRBJ1-6, the V gene TRBV29-1; TRBD1 aligns across 7 bases. V was pared by 4 bases and J by 8 bases, with 2 bases of the junction left unmatched. This CDR3 has 12 residues. Per germline, CDR1 SQVTM and CDR2 ANQGSEA. CDR3 residues: CSVGDSHSPLHF. The CDR3 nucleotides are TGCAGCGTTGGGGACAGTCATTCACCCCTCCACTTT.

The chain links TRBV9 to TRBJ2-6; D gene uncertain. Germline loops: CDR1 SGDLS, CDR2 YYNGEE. The ends were cut back, 3 bases at V and 0 bases at J, with 4 bases in the middle. This CDR3 is 14 amino acids long. This chain's CDR3 is CASSGSSGANVLTF. The CDR3 DNA sequence: TGTGCCAGCAGCGGGAGCTCTGGGGCCAACGTCCTGACTTTC. Looking up the rest from reference TRBV9 and TRBJ2-6 gives the full variable domain: DSGVTQTPKHLITATGQRVTLRCSPRSGDLSVYWYQQSLDQGLQFLIQYYNGEERAKGNILERFSAQQFPDLHSELNLSSLELGDSALYFCASSGSSGANVLTFGAGSRLTVL.